This T cell receptor (beta chain) originates from a study of T cells in Graves' hyperthyroidism and ophthalmopathy. General observations from the study: Researchers report that a 13 V-J model separated ophthalmopathy from stable hyperthyroidism. In validation, the model predicted ophthalmopathy. These predictions came a median roughly six months before onset. Most clonotypes expanded in thyroid above 0.001 were likewise present in blood.

V lost 0 bases and J lost 1, with 15 bases in between. Germline V gene sequence: CDR1 DFQATT, CDR2 SNEGSKA (reference sequence). The CDR3 has 16 residues. Notes on this clonotype: The antigen remains undetermined.

Patients having uncontrolled infection, another autoimmune disease, pregnancy or lactation were not included. RNA transcripts were the template for amplifying TCR beta CDR3 regions. An initial round of RT-PCR targeting the TCR CDR3 relied on the HTBI primer set. TCRdb reprocessed the multiplex PCR reads via MiXCR and lists one record per CDR3 protein. The sample holds about 600,000 distinct CDR3 sequences; 15% to 20% are singletons and the top ten take less than 3.5%. Sequenced input: blood. The chain uses TRBV20-1 and TRBJ1-2, with D perhaps matching TRBD1 (5 bases). This sequence originates from a woman in her 40s with Graves' ophthalmopathy. The CDR3 loop is CSARDASGEVNYGYTF. The DNA of the CDR3 is TGCAGTGCTAGAGATGCATCGGGGGAAGTTAACTATGGCTACACCTTC.